This T cell receptor (beta chain) is from a study of T cell responses to AZD1222 COVID-19 vaccine. Notes on the study in general: Vaccination with two AZD1222 doses was followed by a rise in Spike-specific TCR breadth and depth.

On this clone: Its antigen is undetermined.

J was trimmed by 9 bases and V by 6 bases; bases with no gene match: 9. This CDR3 contains 14 residues. The V gene's germline CDR1 is LGHDT and CDR2 YNNKEL (reference sequence). Clones were read by immunoSEQ multiplex PCR, and TCRdb kept only the in-frame ones, dropping some. Counted here are approximately 88,000 clones, about 89% occurring once; the ten biggest clones make up 4.5% to 5%. It was second doses at about 4 or about 12 weeks that were pooled. This specimen was peripheral blood, taken 28 days after the second AZD1222 dose. The chain is built from TRBV3-1 (or the pseudogene TRBV3-2) and TRBJ1-5; 9 bases align to TRBD1. The TCR originated in an adult who received the AZD1222 COVID-19 vaccine. The CDR3 here is CASSLTGGDGPQHF. The DNA of the CDR3 is TGTGCCAGCAGTCTTACAGGGGGCGATGGGCCCCAGCATTTT.